This T cell receptor beta chain was retrieved from a study of Ad26.COV2.S vaccination and SARS-CoV-2 variants. Study in general: This donor came from the COV1001 trial of Ad26.COV2.S.

Points from the study as a whole: Reportedly, after vaccination the spike-specific CD8+ and CD4+ T cell responses displayed substantial breadth.

The treatment: 15 to 20 received Ad26.COV2.S at low or high dose, single or two shots; five or six received placebo; per-sample allocation not given. On day 63 after the first injection, vaccine and placebo recipients gave samples. Donation came from an adult in Boston who was aged 18-55 years. The table came from immunoSEQ multiplex PCR; TCRdb's copy has only in-frame clones and leaves some out. The sample contains fewer than 900,000 clones, roughly nine tenths of which appear only once. The V segment lost 0 bases and the J segment 4 bases; nucleotides outside the gene matches: 1. Germline loops: CDR1 SGDLS, CDR2 YYNGEE. The CDR3 covers 14 residues. This clone was observed a single time. Antigen specificity is unknown. The identical CDR3 is also encoded by other nucleotide sequences in the sample.

Source: peripheral blood, taken in a trial of Ad26.COV2.S vaccine versus placebo. This clonotype originated in a person aged 18 to 59 who received the Ad26.COV2.S COVID-19 vaccine or a placebo. The rearrangement uses TRBV9 and TRBJ2-5; 9 positions agree with TRBD1. For the CDR3, the DNA is TGTGCCAGCAGCGTAGTGGGACAGGGAGAGACCCAGTACTTC. Its translation: CASSVVGQGETQYF.